The 25 T cell receptor beta chains below come from one sample, sequenced in a study of intratumoral heterogeneity in liver cancer. This table comes from immunoSEQ multiplex PCR, and its TCRdb copy is limited to in-frame clones, with some not included. Found here are about 3,000 clones, 60% to 80% of them singletons; the top ten hold 45% to 55%. Tumour samples came from separate, distinct regions of the hepatocellular carcinoma nodule. The sequencing used tumor tissue, collected before any cancer treatment. Every receptor here comes from a woman in her 70s with hepatocellular carcinoma.

This clone is categorized as medium-sized (0.01 to 0.1%). The chain recombines TRBV29-1 with TRBJ2-3; maybe TRBD2 (5 bases). The CDR3 has 17 residues. The V gene's germline CDR1 is SQVTM and CDR2 ANQGSEA. V was trimmed by 5 bases and J by 2 bases, leaving 23 bases between them. The CDR3 here is CSVTGRGDVDFTDTQYF. For the CDR3, the DNA is TGCAGCGTTACGGGTCGGGGTGACGTGGACTTCACAGATACGCAGTATTTT.

The CDR3 bases are TGTGCCAGCAGTTTAAGTGGGACAGGGGTCCAGCCCCAGCATTTT. Translated: CASSLSGTGVQPQHF. The chain recombines TRBV27 with TRBJ1-5; 10 bases agree with TRBD1. The J segment lost 7 bases and the V segment lost 2 bases, leaving 5 bases of the junction unmatched. CDR3 size: 15 residues. The V gene's germline CDR1 is MNHEY and CDR2 SMNVEV (reference sequence).

The CDR3 sequence is CASWSGGGYGYTF. The DNA of the CDR3 is TGTGCCAGCTGGAGTGGGGGCGGCTATGGCTACACCTTC. This chain connects TRBV2 to TRBJ1-2; TRBD1 is a possible D gene (6 bases). Germline CDR1 and CDR2: SNHLY and FYNNEI. The CDR3 extends over 13 amino acids. V was trimmed by 8 bases and J by 4 bases, leaving 14 bases between them. Based on the CDR3 plus reference TRBV2 and TRBJ1-2, the full variable domain is EPEVTQTPSHQVTQMGQEVILRCVPISNHLYFYWYRQILGQKVEFLVSFYNNEISEKSEIFDDQFSVERPDGSNFTLKIRSTKLEDSAMYFCASWSGGGYGYTFGSGTRLTVV.

V is TRBV5-5 and J is TRBJ1-1, with D possibly being TRBD1 (5 bases). Germline CDR1 and CDR2: SGHKS and YYEKEE (reference sequence). This CDR3 is 14 amino acids long. V lost 4 bases and J 7 bases, leaving 17 bases between the germline ends. The CDR3 spells CASSRHAGAGEAFF. In DNA form, the CDR3 reads TGTGCCAGCAGCCGACATGCTGGGGCCGGTGAAGCTTTCTTT.

This rearrangement joins TRBV19 to TRBJ2-7; 7 bases agree with TRBD1. The CDR3 loop spans 14 amino acids. The trim removed 3 bases at V and 2 bases at J, leaving 4 bases unmatched. CDR1 and CDR2 (germline): LNHDA, SQIVND (reference sequence). In DNA, the CDR3 is TGTGCCAGTAGTATTCGTGGACAGGCCTACGAGCAGTACTTC. Translating gives CASSIRGQAYEQYF.

The CDR3 nucleotides read TGTGCCAGCAGTTTTGTAGTCAGGGTGACTGGGGCCAACGTCCTGACTTTC. Protein sequence: CASSFVVRVTGANVLTF. The gene calls are TRBV28 and TRBJ2-6, with a weak D call TRBD1 (5 bases). Deletions cut 3 bases from V and 2 bases from J, with 14 bases between. Looked up from germline, CDR1 is MDHEN and CDR2 is SYDVKM. The CDR3 has 17 amino acids.

The V gene is TRBV28, the J gene TRBJ2-5, with D tentatively TRBD1 or TRBD2 (6 bases each). CDR1 and CDR2 from the germline V gene are MDHEN and SYDVKM. Trimming removed 5 bases from V and 2 bases from J, with 15 bases in between. The CDR3 contains 15 residues. This CDR3 reads CASSVRGVPQETQYF. The CDR3 DNA is TGTGCCAGCAGTGTAAGGGGGGTACCGCAAGAGACCCAGTACTTC.

This clone was seen a few times. CDR3 protein: CASSGRALDTQYF. The CDR3, as DNA: TGTGCCAGTAGCGGGAGGGCCTTGGATACGCAGTATTTT. This chain uses TRBV28 with TRBJ2-3; 11 bases map to TRBD2. Germline CDR1 MDHEN, CDR2 SYDVKM. The trim removed 9 bases at V and 6 bases at J, leaving 5 bases unmatched. The length of the CDR3 is 13 residues.

The chain carries TRBV29-1 and TRBJ1-2; no firm D call. The V and J ends lost 4 bases and 7 bases respectively, with 7 bases between them. Germline V gene data show CDR1 as SQVTM and CDR2 as ANQGSEA. The CDR3 runs 10 residues. CDR3 protein: CSVGTTGYTF. Written as DNA, the CDR3 is TGCAGCGTTGGCACTACTGGCTACACCTTC.

This clone has more than one count but fewer than ten. The DNA of the CDR3 is TGTGCCAGCAGCCGGCTAGGGGACATTCAGTACTTC. It is translated as CASSRLGDIQYF. The V gene is TRBV3-1 (or the pseudogene TRBV3-2), the J gene TRBJ2-4, with D tentatively TRBD1 (5 bases). Between the trimmed V and J ends, which lost 4 bases and 8 bases, there was a span of 9 bases. Germline V gene data show CDR1 as LGHDT and CDR2 as YNNKEL (reference sequence). CDR3 length equals 12 residues.

The rearrangement links TRBV2 to TRBJ2-1; D gene uncertain. The CDR3 contains 11 residues. Germline V gene data show CDR1 as SNHLY and CDR2 as FYNNEI. V lost 2 bases, J lost 10 bases, and 6 bases lay in between. The CDR3 reads CASSETLEQFF. In DNA form, the CDR3 reads TGTGCCAGCAGTGAAACGCTAGAGCAGTTCTTC.

The rearrangement links TRBV4-2 to TRBJ2-1, with D unresolved. The germline V gene encodes CDR1 LGHNA and CDR2 YNFKEQ. CDR3 size: 11 residues. Trimming shortened V by 3 bases and J by 8 bases, and 5 bases separated the two germline ends. The CDR3 DNA follows: TGTGCCAGCAGCCAGTCTTATGAGCAGTTCTTC. It translates to CASSQSYEQFF.

This rearrangement joins TRBV5-1 to TRBJ2-5; 10 bases are a match to TRBD2. Germline CDR1 SGHRS, CDR2 YFSETQ. The CDR3 sequence is 15 residues long. Trimming at V came to 3 bases and at J to 0 bases, leaving 2 bases not matched to a gene. The CDR3 DNA reads as TGCGCCAGCAGCTCGACTAGCGGGTACCAAGAGACCCAGTACTTC. As protein: CASSSTSGYQETQYF.

The chain is built from TRBV5-4 and TRBJ2-1, with 7 bases that match TRBD2. CDR3 length equals 16 residues. With 1 base clipped from V and 4 bases from J, the junction kept 8 bases outside the gene matches. Germline-derived CDR1 and CDR2 are SGHNT and YYREEE (reference sequence). Written as DNA, the CDR3 is TGTGCCAGCAGCTTGATGGCAGCTAGCGGTTACAATGAGCAGTTCTTC. Amino acid sequence: CASSLMAASGYNEQFF.

A few counts support this clone. The chain uses TRBV3-1 (or the pseudogene TRBV3-2) and TRBJ1-6, with 10 bases fitting TRBD1. Germline values: CDR1 LGHDT, CDR2 YNNKEL (reference sequence). J lost 9 bases, V lost 5 bases, and 4 bases had no gene match. The CDR3 consists of 14 residues. The chain's CDR3 is CASSFRDRGSPLHF. DNA for the CDR3: TGTGCCAGCAGCTTCCGGGACAGGGGTTCACCCCTCCACTTT.

The rearrangement joins TRBV24-1 to TRBJ2-1, with 11 bases that match TRBD2. Trimming cost V 5 bases and J 10 bases; bases outside gene matches: 9. CDR1 is KGHDR, CDR2 SFDVKD, per germline. The CDR3 extends over 15 amino acids. CDR3 bases: TGTGCCACCAGTGTTTCACTAGCGGGAGTTGGCGAGCAGTTCTTC. It codes for CATSVSLAGVGEQFF.

The chain links TRBV19 to TRBJ1-5; a weak D match, TRBD1 (5 bases). Germline-derived CDR1 and CDR2 are LNHDA and SQIVND (reference sequence). The CDR3 consists of 15 residues. The V gene lost 7 bases and the J gene lost 5 bases, with 18 bases spanning the gap. The CDR3 loop reads CASTESGGQYQPQHF. The CDR3 bases are TGTGCCAGTACCGAGTCCGGCGGACAATATCAGCCCCAGCATTTT.

The chain employs TRBV28 and TRBJ2-1; 8 nucleotides line up with TRBD2. This CDR3 spans 17 amino acids. The germline gives CDR1 MDHEN, CDR2 SYDVKM. The V segment lost 7 bases and the J segment 5 bases; nucleotides outside the gene matches: 16. CDR3 residues: CASTNQRWRGANNEQFF. CDR3 DNA sequence: TGTGCCAGCACCAACCAACGTTGGCGGGGGGCGAACAATGAGCAGTTCTTC. Full variable domain (remainder filled in from reference TRBV28 and TRBJ2-1): DVKVTQSSRYLVKRTGEKVFLECVQDMDHENMFWYRQDPGLGLRLIYFSYDVKMKEKGDIPEGYSVSREKKERFSLILESASTNQTSMYLCASTNQRWRGANNEQFFGPGTRLTVL.

This clone was seen a few times. This sequence joins TRBV11-3 and TRBJ2-3, with D unresolved. The CDR3 length is 13 residues. Germline lookup yields CDR1 SGHNT and CDR2 YENEEA. The germline V and J ends were trimmed by 1 base and 9 bases, with 11 bases remaining between them. CDR3 amino acids: CASSLGSGKTQYF. The CDR3, as DNA: TGTGCCAGCAGCTTAGGATCTGGTAAGACGCAGTATTTT.

The V call is TRBV2, the J call TRBJ2-1; 10 nucleotides align to TRBD2. Germline V gene lookup returns CDR1 SNHLY and CDR2 FYNNEI. The CDR3 is 14 residues long. V dropped 9 bases and J dropped 8; count of bases not matched to a gene: 10. CDR3 residues: CASVRASGSYEQFF. The CDR3 nucleotides are TGTGCCAGTGTCCGGGCTAGCGGGAGCTATGAGCAGTTCTTC.

The chain employs TRBV10-2 and TRBJ2-7; unclear D gene. Germline-derived CDR1 and CDR2 are WSHSY and SAAADI. The germline V and J ends were trimmed by 1 base and 1 base, with 8 bases remaining between them. CDR3 size: 14 residues. The CDR3 sequence: CASSEFGLSYEQYF. The DNA for the CDR3 is TGCGCCAGCAGTGAGTTTGGGCTATCCTACGAGCAGTACTTC.

The V and J genes are TRBV4-2 and TRBJ2-4, with D possibly TRBD1 on 5 matching bases. There are 18 residues in the CDR3. Trimming took 1 base from V and 3 from J, leaving 19 bases between them. CDR1 and CDR2 from the germline V gene are LGHNA and YNFKEQ. CDR3 loop: CASSQGSPQGMGKNIQYF. CDR3 bases: TGTGCCAGCAGCCAAGGATCTCCCCAGGGTATGGGCAAAAACATTCAGTACTTC.

This clone turned up a few times. The genes are TRBV10-1 and TRBJ2-5; 7 positions match TRBD1. After removal of 6 bases from V and 1 base from J, the junction contained 2 bases not matched to a gene. The CDR3 has 13 amino acids. Germline-derived CDR1 and CDR2 are WNHNN and SYGVQD (reference sequence). CDR3 in amino acids: CASSTGVQETQYF. The DNA of the CDR3 is TGCGCCAGCAGCACAGGGGTCCAAGAGACCCAGTACTTC.

This clone is termed large (0.1 to 1%). The chain's CDR3 is CASSRDVYEQYF. In nucleotides, the CDR3 is TGTGCCAGCAGCCGGGACGTCTACGAGCAGTACTTC. This rearrangement joins TRBV6-5 to TRBJ2-7, with D perhaps TRBD1 or TRBD2 (5 bases each). The germline gives CDR1 MNHEY, CDR2 SVGAGI. Trimming removed 6 bases at V and 3 bases at J, with 9 bases between. The CDR3 spans 12 residues.

This clone has a handful of counts. The rearrangement joins TRBV7-3 to TRBJ2-1; 7 bases fit TRBD2. This CDR3 is built from 15 residues. With V trimmed by 1 base and J by 2 bases, 2 bases remained unmatched. CDR1 is SGHTA, CDR2 FQGTGA, per germline. The CDR3 DNA is TGTGCCAGCAGCTTAAGGCTAGCGGCCTACAATGAGCAGTTCTTC. Amino acid sequence: CASSLRLAAYNEQFF.